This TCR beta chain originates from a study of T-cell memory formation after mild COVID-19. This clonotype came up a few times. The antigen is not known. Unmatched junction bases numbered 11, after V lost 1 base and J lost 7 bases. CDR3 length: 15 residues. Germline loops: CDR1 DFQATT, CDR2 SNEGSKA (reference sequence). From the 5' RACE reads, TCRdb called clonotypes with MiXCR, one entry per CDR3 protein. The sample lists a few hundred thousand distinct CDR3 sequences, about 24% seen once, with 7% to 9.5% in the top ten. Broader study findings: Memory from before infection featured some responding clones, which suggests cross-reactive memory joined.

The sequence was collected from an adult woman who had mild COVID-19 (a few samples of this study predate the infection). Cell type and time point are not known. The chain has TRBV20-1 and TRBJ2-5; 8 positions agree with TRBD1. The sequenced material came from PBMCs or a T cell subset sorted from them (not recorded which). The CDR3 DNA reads TGCAGTGCTAGAGTTTCTCGTCAGGGGGCGGTGACCCAGTACTTC. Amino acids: CSARVSRQGAVTQYF.